Each of the 15 T cell receptor beta chains below was sequenced from the same sample in a study of memory CD4+ T cells and cytomegalovirus serostatus. Assay used: immunoSEQ multiplex PCR; TCRdb lists only in-frame clones, some missing. This sample carries about 56,000 clones, about three quarters of them seen once, and the ten largest clones take under 3%. The sort gate was single viable CD3+CD4+CD8-CD45RO+ cells for memory CD4+ T cells. The sample was memory CD4+ T cells from blood. These receptors were collected from an adult in good health and CMV-seropositive.

V and J are TRBV2 and TRBJ2-5; D is perhaps TRBD1 or TRBD2 (6 bases each). CDR1 is SNHLY and CDR2 is FYNNEI in the germline V gene. This CDR3 is built from 15 residues. The V end lost 7 bases, the J end lost 3 bases, and 18 bases lay between the germline ends. As DNA, the CDR3 is TGTGCCAGCACCAAGGGGGGACCTTACGAAGAGACCCAGTACTTC. This translates into CASTKGGPYEETQYF.

About this clone: The junction and the germline gene differ at one end; a read error may be behind it. V usage is TRBV11-3 and J usage is TRBJ1-1; D call uncertain. The CDR3 covers 12 residues. Germline V CDR1 and CDR2: SGHNT, YENEEA. DNA of the CDR3: TGTGCCAGCAGCTTAGACGATAACCCAGCGGTCTTT. This sequence encodes CASSLDDNPAVF.

This chain uses TRBV21-1 with TRBJ2-7; the D call of TRBD1 is as the table states it, not checked on the DNA. TRBV21-1 is flagged as a pseudogene. The CDR3 has 19 residues. The chain's CDR3 is CASSLPQEQGTLPCDGQYF. The DNA for the CDR3 is TGTGCCAGCAGCCTTCCCCAGGAACAGGGGACTCTTCCCTGCGACGGGCAGTACTTC.

The rearrangement joins TRBV11-2 to TRBJ1-4; D uncertain. V lost 5 bases, J lost 7 bases, and 8 bases lay in between. Looked up from germline, CDR1 is SGHAT and CDR2 is FQNNGV. The CDR3 has 12 residues. CDR3 protein: CASSPWSEKLFF. The DNA for the CDR3 is TGTGCCAGCAGCCCGTGGAGTGAAAAACTGTTTTTT. The variable domain in full, with the rest retrieved from reference TRBV11-2 and TRBJ1-4, is EAGVAQSPRYKIIEKRQSVAFWCNPISGHATLYWYQQILGQGPKLLIQFQNNGVVDDSQLPKDRFSAERLKGVDSTLKIQPAKLEDSAVYLCASSPWSEKLFFGSGTQLSVL.

The rearrangement joins TRBV9 to TRBJ2-2; D ambiguous. V shed 0 bases and J shed 6 bases, with 6 bases lying between them. Per germline, CDR1 SGDLS and CDR2 YYNGEE. This CDR3 contains 13 residues. Here the CDR3 reads CASSVVEAGELFF. In DNA, the CDR3 is TGTGCCAGCAGCGTAGTTGAAGCCGGGGAGCTGTTTTTT.

The V gene is TRBV28, the J gene TRBJ1-5; D is undetermined. Between the trimmed V and J ends, which lost 6 bases and 6 bases, there was a span of 9 bases. The germline gives CDR1 MDHEN, CDR2 SYDVKM. The CDR3 extends over 12 amino acids. CDR3 sequence reads: CASRTAGQPQHF. Here the CDR3 DNA reads TGTGCCAGCAGGACGGCGGGTCAGCCCCAGCATTTT.

V is TRBV7-9 and J is TRBJ1-5, with D unclear. V lost 5 bases, J lost 4 bases, and 9 bases lay in between. This CDR3 contains 13 residues. CDR1 SEHNR and CDR2 FQNEAQ come from the germline V gene (reference sequence). In DNA form, the CDR3 reads TGTGCCAGCAGCCGCCAGGAGAATCAGCCCCAGCATTTT. The encoded protein is CASSRQENQPQHF. The whole variable domain, remainder taken from reference TRBV7-9 and TRBJ1-5, is DTGVSQNPRHKITKRGQNVTFRCDPISEHNRLYWYRQTLGQGPEFLTYFQNEAQLEKSRLLSDRFSAERPKGSFSTLEIQRTEQGDSAMYLCASSRQENQPQHFGDGTRLSIL.

This clone came up once. The gene calls are TRBV29-1 and TRBJ2-2, with D unresolved. The length of the CDR3 is 12 residues. Trimming took 4 bases from V and 6 from J, leaving 9 bases between them. Germline V lookup: CDR1 SQVTM, CDR2 ANQGSEA. The CDR3 DNA reads as TGCAGCGTTGCGCCAAGGGCCGGGGAGCTGTTTTTT. Its translation: CSVAPRAGELFF.

This rearrangement joins TRBV6-1 to TRBJ2-2; D remains unclear. This CDR3 spans 11 amino acids. Germline values: CDR1 MNHNS, CDR2 SASEGT. The V gene lost 6 bases and the J gene lost 6 bases, with 5 bases spanning the gap. CDR3 nucleotide sequence: TGTGCCAGCAGCCGACCCGGGGAGCTGTTTTTT. Residues: CASSRPGELFF.

This clone appeared once. The rearrangement joins TRBV28 to TRBJ1-2; no definite D call. V lost 4 bases, J lost 8 bases, and 11 bases lay in between. The CDR3 has 12 residues. Germline values: CDR1 MDHEN, CDR2 SYDVKM. CDR3 loop: CASSSFIAGYTF. The CDR3 DNA is TGTGCCAGCAGTTCCTTCATCGCGGGCTACACCTTC.

There are a few counts of this clone. The chain is built from TRBV9 and TRBJ2-2; tentative D call: TRBD1 (6 bases). Trimming took 0 bases from V and 6 from J, leaving 21 bases between them. The CDR3 consists of 18 residues. CDR1 SGDLS and CDR2 YYNGEE come from the germline V gene. Here the CDR3 DNA reads TGTGCCAGCAGCGTAGCCCTAGCCCTAACGAGGGGGTCCGGGGAGCTGTTTTTT. It codes for CASSVALALTRGSGELFF. The whole variable domain, filled in from reference TRBV9 and TRBJ2-2, reads DSGVTQTPKHLITATGQRVTLRCSPRSGDLSVYWYQQSLDQGLQFLIQYYNGEERAKGNILERFSAQQFPDLHSELNLSSLELGDSALYFCASSVALALTRGSGELFFGEGSRLTVL.

This clone came up a few times. The rearrangement links TRBV4-1 to TRBJ2-1; perhaps TRBD2 as D (5 bases). Germline V gives CDR1 MGHRA, CDR2 YSYEKL. This CDR3 contains 16 residues. Trimming removed 1 base at V and 8 bases at J, with 18 bases between. CDR3 amino acids: CASSQVNLVDSDEQFF. The CDR3 coding sequence is TGCGCCAGCAGCCAAGTTAACCTAGTGGATAGCGATGAGCAGTTCTTC.

The rearrangement uses TRBV7-9 and TRBJ1-1; TRBD1 is a possible D gene (6 bases). This CDR3 region has 16 residues. The V and J ends lost 1 base and 5 bases respectively, with 17 bases between them. Germline CDR1 is SEHNR and CDR2 is FQNEAQ (reference sequence). CDR3: CASSLGVGGKETEAFF. CDR3 bases: TGTGCCAGCAGCTTAGGGGTAGGGGGAAAGGAAACTGAAGCTTTCTTT. Drawing the rest from reference TRBV7-9 and TRBJ1-1, the complete variable domain is DTGVSQNPRHKITKRGQNVTFRCDPISEHNRLYWYRQTLGQGPEFLTYFQNEAQLEKSRLLSDRFSAERPKGSFSTLEIQRTEQGDSAMYLCASSLGVGGKETEAFFGQGTRLTVV.

The gene calls are TRBV28 and TRBJ2-7, with 13 bases identical to TRBD2. Trimming cost V 3 bases and J 4 bases; bases outside gene matches: 3. The germline CDR1 and CDR2 sequences are MDHEN and SYDVKM. This CDR3 region has 15 residues. CDR3 protein: CASSLATSGRYEQYF. The CDR3 DNA is TGTGCCAGCAGTTTGGCGACTAGCGGGAGGTACGAGCAGTACTTC.

The chain has TRBV7-6 and TRBJ2-1; D is tentatively TRBD1 or TRBD2 (5 bases each). CDR1 SGHVS and CDR2 FNYEAQ come from the germline V gene. The CDR3 loop spans 16 amino acids. Trimming left V 3 bases short and J 4 bases short, with 16 bases between. The CDR3 is CASSLTLGGTYNEQFF. The CDR3, as DNA: TGTGCCAGCAGCTTGACGCTCGGTGGGACGTACAATGAGCAGTTCTTC.